This T cell receptor beta chain emerged from a study of T cells expressing NK-cell markers. Across the study: All TCR beta repertoires analysed originated from sorted CD3+CD56+NKG2C+, CD3+CD56+NKG2C- and CD3+CD56-NKG2C+ T cells.

This CDR3 is 14 amino acids long. CDR1 is DFQATT and CDR2 is SNEGSKA in the germline V gene (reference sequence). Template switching by 5'RACE with UMIs generated the TCR beta cDNA. TCRdb re-called the 5' RACE reads and shows each CDR3 protein once, DNA omitted. This repertoire includes about 380,000 distinct CDR3 sequences. This chain uses TRBV20-1 with TRBJ1-1. Input material: blood T cells: a sorted CD56 or NKG2C T cell subset, CD4+ or CD8+ T cells, or bulk PBMC T cells (not recorded which). This clonotype originated in a man aged 18-70 years in good health. The CDR3 sequence: CSAAPPFRGTEAFF.